These 14 T cell receptor beta chains share one sample of origin, sequenced in a study of T cell responses to AZD1222 COVID-19 vaccine. Only in-frame clones appear in the TCRdb table, and some are missing; sequencing was by immunoSEQ multiplex PCR. This sample carries under 150,000 clones, roughly 80% of them seen once, and the ten largest clones take about 4%. The sample was peripheral blood, taken on day 0 of MenACWY control vaccination. The receptors originated from an adult in good health.

V and J are TRBV4-2 and TRBJ1-1; D is perhaps TRBD1 (6 bases). This CDR3 contains 16 residues. The V gene lost 1 base and the J gene lost 0 bases, with 12 bases spanning the gap. Per the germline V gene, CDR1 is LGHNA and CDR2 is YNFKEQ. The CDR3 DNA is TGTGCCAGCAGCCAAGTTGTCAGGGGACTGAACACTGAAGCTTTCTTT. This gives the protein CASSQVVRGLNTEAFF.

The chain has TRBV9 and TRBJ1-1; D ambiguous. This CDR3 region has 14 residues. Trimming took off 0 bases at V and 5 bases at J, with 11 bases between the two ends. The germline CDR1 and CDR2 sequences are SGDLS and YYNGEE. CDR3 coding DNA: TGTGCCAGCAGCGTAGCTCCGGGGAGGACTGAAGCTTTCTTT. Its translation: CASSVAPGRTEAFF.

The J gene is TRBJ2-5, the V gene TRBV12-3 or TRBV12-4; no reliable D call. The CDR3 spans 12 residues. Trimming left V 2 bases short and J 5 bases short, with 6 bases between. CDR3 DNA: TGTGCCAGCAGTTTAAACCGGGAGACCCAGTACTTC. Translating it yields CASSLNRETQYF.

V gene TRBV18 combines with J gene TRBJ1-3; possible D gene TRBD1, 6 bases. CDR1 and CDR2 (germline): KGHSH, LQKENI. The CDR3 totals 14 residues. V lost 2 bases to trimming and J lost 2 bases, with 7 bases between them. The CDR3 spells CASSPRGTGNTIYF. The CDR3 DNA reads as TGTGCCAGCTCACCAAGGGGGACTGGAAACACCATATATTTT.

The rearrangement links TRBV3-1 (or the pseudogene TRBV3-2) to TRBJ2-3; a weak D match, TRBD1 (6 bases). This CDR3 contains 13 residues. CDR1 is LGHDT and CDR2 is YNNKEL in the germline V gene (reference sequence). V lost 4 bases and J 5 bases, leaving 10 bases between the germline ends. The CDR3 sequence is CASSRQGGDTQYF. Written as DNA, the CDR3 is TGTGCCAGCAGCCGACAAGGGGGAGATACGCAGTATTTT.

J is TRBJ1-6 and V is TRBV11-2, with D maybe TRBD1 (6 bases). Germline V lookup: CDR1 SGHAT, CDR2 FQNNGV. V was trimmed by 4 bases and J by 7 bases, leaving 14 bases between them. This CDR3 is built from 15 residues. As DNA, the CDR3 is TGTGCCAGCAGCTCACCCGGGGGGGCAAATTCACCCCTCCACTTT. As protein: CASSSPGGANSPLHF. The whole variable domain, remainder taken from reference TRBV11-2 and TRBJ1-6, is EAGVAQSPRYKIIEKRQSVAFWCNPISGHATLYWYQQILGQGPKLLIQFQNNGVVDDSQLPKDRFSAERLKGVDSTLKIQPAKLEDSAVYLCASSSPGGANSPLHFGNGTRLTVT.

This chain joins TRBV19 and TRBJ1-1; 11 bases fit TRBD1. CDR1 and CDR2 from the germline V gene are LNHDA and SQIVND (reference sequence). This CDR3 spans 15 amino acids. V lost 2 bases to trimming and J lost 5 bases; unmatched junction nucleotides: 4. CDR3 in amino acids: CASSIPGQGATEAFF. The CDR3 DNA is TGTGCCAGTAGTATACCCGGACAGGGGGCAACTGAAGCTTTCTTT. The full variable domain, its missing parts supplied by reference TRBV19 and TRBJ1-1, is DGGITQSPKYLFRKEGQNVTLSCEQNLNHDAMYWYRQDPGQGLRLIYYSQIVNDFQKGDIAEGYSVSREKKESFPLTVTSAQKNPTAFYLCASSIPGQGATEAFFGQGTRLTVV.

The chain recombines TRBV5-4 with TRBJ2-2, with unresolved D. Looked up from germline, CDR1 is SGHNT and CDR2 is YYREEE (reference sequence). With 0 bases removed from V and 0 bases from J, the gap between germline ends came to 6 bases. The CDR3 consists of 15 residues. The CDR3 nucleotides are TGTGCCAGCAGCTTGGTCTCAGCGAACACCGGGGAGCTGTTTTTT. Translated: CASSLVSANTGELFF. Variable domain in full (rest from reference TRBV5-4 and TRBJ2-2): ETGVTQSPTHLIKTRGQQVTLRCSSQSGHNTVSWYQQALGQGPQFIFQYYREEENGRGNFPPRFSGLQFPNYSSELNVNALELDDSALYLCASSLVSANTGELFFGEGSRLTVL.

The genes are TRBV19 and TRBJ1-2; maybe TRBD1 (5 bases). V lost 7 bases, J lost 3 bases, and 15 bases lay in between. CDR1 is LNHDA and CDR2 is SQIVND in the germline V gene (reference sequence). CDR3 length equals 14 residues. CDR3 in DNA: TGTGCCAGTACCTTTTTCGGGGCTGACTATGGCTACACCTTC. Translating it yields CASTFFGADYGYTF.

The chain has TRBV7-9 and TRBJ1-2; D might be TRBD1 (5 bases). V gave up 4 bases and J gave up 8 bases, with 23 bases separating them. The V gene's germline CDR1 is SEHNR and CDR2 FQNEAQ (reference sequence). The CDR3 is 16 residues long. The CDR3 region has the DNA TGTGCCAGCAGCTCCCAGGGTAAGATGATCGTCGAGGGCTACACCTTC. It specifies CASSSQGKMIVEGYTF.

The V and J genes are TRBV7-9 and TRBJ1-6, with D perhaps TRBD1 (6 bases). The CDR3 loop spans 14 amino acids. From germline, CDR1 is SEHNR and CDR2 FQNEAQ (reference sequence). Between the trimmed V and J ends, which lost 2 bases and 9 bases, there was a span of 11 bases. The CDR3 here is CASSLSQGSSPLHF. In nucleotides, the CDR3 is TGTGCCAGCAGCTTATCACAGGGTAGTTCACCCCTCCACTTT.

The V gene is TRBV15, the J gene TRBJ2-5; D is perhaps TRBD2 (5 bases). This CDR3 has 15 amino acids. Germline V gene sequence: CDR1 LNHNV, CDR2 YYDKDF (reference sequence). The V and J ends lost 3 bases and 3 bases respectively, with 14 bases between them. Written as DNA, the CDR3 is TGTGCCACCAGCAGGCTCCCGGGGTTAGAAGAGACCCAGTACTTC. This sequence encodes CATSRLPGLEETQYF.

The chain carries TRBV3-1 (or the pseudogene TRBV3-2) and TRBJ1-6; maybe TRBD1 (5 bases). Germline CDR1 is LGHDT and CDR2 is YNNKEL (reference sequence). The V gene lost 8 bases and the J gene lost 4 bases, with 12 bases spanning the gap. The CDR3 loop spans 14 amino acids. This chain's CDR3 is CASFDGTYNSPLHF. The CDR3 region has the DNA TGTGCCAGCTTTGACGGGACGTATAATTCACCCCTCCACTTT.

The J gene is TRBJ1-2, the V gene TRBV2, with a tentative D call TRBD1 (6 bases). V was clipped by 8 bases and J by 5 bases, with 18 bases between them. CDR3 size: 14 residues. Per germline, CDR1 SNHLY and CDR2 FYNNEI. CDR3 coding DNA: TGTGCCAGCGGCGAGGGGGGCGTGGGGTATGGCTACACCTTC. Translation: CASGEGGVGYGYTF.